This passage covers 16 T cell receptor beta chains from one sample sequenced in a study of T cell responses to AZD1222 COVID-19 vaccine. Profiling relied on immunoSEQ multiplex PCR, and the TCRdb table lists in-frame clones only, not all of them. The data hold 100,000 to 150,000 clones, with roughly 82% observed a single time. Here the sequenced sample was peripheral blood, taken 28 days after the second AZD1222 dose. All receptors come from an adult who received the AZD1222 COVID-19 vaccine.

V gene TRBV27 combines with J gene TRBJ2-1; D may be TRBD1 (5 bases). CDR3 size: 12 residues. Germline-derived CDR1 and CDR2 are MNHEY and SMNVEV (reference sequence). Trimming pared 4 bases from V and 9 bases from J, leaving 10 bases between. CDR3 sequence (DNA): TGTGCCAGCAGTTCGGCAGGGATTGAGCAGTTCTTC. Its translation is CASSSAGIEQFF.

This clone has just a few counts. The J gene is TRBJ1-2, the V gene TRBV5-8; D not certain. Germline CDR1 and CDR2: SGHTS and YDEGEE. V lost 0 bases to trimming and J lost 4 bases, with 13 bases between them. CDR3 length: 15 amino acids. CDR3 protein: CASSLAQTRAYGYTF. The DNA for the CDR3 is TGTGCCAGCAGCTTGGCGCAGACTCGGGCCTATGGCTACACCTTC.

As DNA, the CDR3 is TGTGCCAGCAGCAAGGGAGGGGACTCCTACGAGCAGTACTTC. It translates to CASSKGGDSYEQYF. The genes are TRBV7-6 and TRBJ2-7; 7 nucleotides match TRBD2. This CDR3 is built from 14 residues. CDR1 SGHVS and CDR2 FNYEAQ come from the germline V gene. V was pared by 5 bases and J by 0 bases, with 4 bases of the junction left unmatched. The entire variable domain, with the rest obtained from reference TRBV7-6 and TRBJ2-7, is as follows: GAGVSQSPRYKVTKRGQDVALRCDPISGHVSLYWYRQALGQGPEFLTYFNYEAQQDKSGLPNDRFSAERPEGSISTLTIQRTEQRDSAMYRCASSKGGDSYEQYFGPGTRLTVT.

This clone was observed a few times. V usage is TRBV13 and J usage is TRBJ1-2; the match to TRBD1 covers 7 bases. Unmatched junction bases numbered 3, after V lost 0 bases and J lost 2 bases. The germline V gene encodes CDR1 PRHDT and CDR2 FYEKMQ (reference sequence). The CDR3 contains 15 residues. The CDR3 DNA reads as TGTGCCAGCAGCTTAGGGACAGGGAAAAACTATGGCTACACCTTC. Protein sequence: CASSLGTGKNYGYTF.

The rearrangement joins TRBV19 to TRBJ2-4, with 15 nucleotides matching TRBD2. In germline, CDR1 is LNHDA, CDR2 SQIVND (reference sequence). The CDR3 covers 20 residues. The V gene end was trimmed by 0 bases and the J gene end by 0 bases; junction bases not matched to a gene: 6. This chain's CDR3 is CASSIERTSGGALAKNIQYF. The CDR3 DNA is TGTGCCAGTAGTATAGAAAGGACTAGCGGGGGGGCTCTAGCCAAAAACATTCAGTACTTC.

This chain connects TRBV2 to TRBJ2-3; the D gene is possibly TRBD1 (5 bases). This CDR3 spans 15 amino acids. Germline V gene data show CDR1 as SNHLY and CDR2 as FYNNEI. Trimming shortened V by 4 bases and J by 4 bases, and 15 bases separated the two germline ends. The CDR3, as DNA: TGTGCCAGCAGTGGTACGTTTCAGGGCGCAGATACGCAGTATTTT. Amino acids: CASSGTFQGADTQYF.

The chain joins TRBV6-5 to TRBJ2-5; D may be TRBD2 (5 bases). The CDR3 length is 13 residues. Germline-derived CDR1 and CDR2 are MNHEY and SVGAGI. Trimming stripped 8 bases from V and 3 bases from J, with 13 bases between. The CDR3 DNA reads TGTGCCAGCCTCTCTATGCGGGAAGAGACCCAGTACTTC. It translates to CASLSMREETQYF.

The chain uses TRBV10-3 and TRBJ2-5; D may be TRBD2 (6 bases). The CDR3 loop spans 12 amino acids. Germline values: CDR1 ENHRY, CDR2 SYGVKD. Between the trimmed V and J ends, which lost 3 bases and 9 bases, there was a span of 11 bases. The CDR3 DNA reads TGTGCCATCAGTGACGAGGAGCGGGCCCAGTACTTC. Translation gives CAISDEERAQYF.

The chain recombines TRBV24-1 with TRBJ2-5, with a weak D call TRBD2 (5 bases). The germline V and J ends were trimmed by 4 bases and 5 bases, with 13 bases remaining between them. CDR3 length: 14 amino acids. Germline V gene lookup returns CDR1 KGHDR and CDR2 SFDVKD. The CDR3: CATSDRTLRETQYF. In nucleotides, the CDR3 is TGTGCCACCAGTGACCGGACTCTGAGGGAGACCCAGTACTTC.

The chain uses TRBV9 and TRBJ1-6, with D hard to call. From germline, CDR1 is SGDLS and CDR2 YYNGEE. The ends were cut back, 0 bases at V and 10 bases at J, with 8 bases in the middle. This CDR3 spans 13 amino acids. The CDR3 protein is CASSVESGSPLHF. The CDR3 DNA reads TGTGCCAGCAGCGTAGAAAGTGGATCACCCCTCCACTTT.

The J gene is TRBJ2-5, the V gene TRBV25-1; D is ambiguous. The germline gives CDR1 MGHDK, CDR2 SYGVNS. V lost 4 bases, J lost 2 bases, and 5 bases lay in between. This CDR3 has 12 residues. The CDR3 coding sequence is TGTGCCAGCAGTGGACGTCAAGAGACCCAGTACTTC. Amino acids: CASSGRQETQYF.

This clone was seen only once. The chain links TRBV5-1 to TRBJ1-5; D unresolved. CDR3 length: 14 residues. With 0 bases removed from V and 2 bases from J, the gap between germline ends came to 6 bases. The germline V gene encodes CDR1 SGHRS and CDR2 YFSETQ. CDR3: CASSLDNGNQPQHF. The CDR3 nucleotides read TGCGCCAGCAGCTTGGACAATGGCAATCAGCCCCAGCATTTT.

This clone was counted a single time. The J gene is TRBJ2-7, the V gene TRBV5-6; the D is unclear. Germline V gene sequence: CDR1 SGHDT, CDR2 YYEEEE. The CDR3 is 12 residues long. V was trimmed by 7 bases and J by 2 bases, leaving 10 bases between them. The chain's CDR3 is CASGSKTYEQYF. CDR3 coding DNA: TGTGCCAGCGGTTCTAAGACCTACGAGCAGTACTTC.

The chain employs TRBV18 and TRBJ1-5; D remains ambiguous. The CDR3 sequence is 15 residues long. Germline V gives CDR1 KGHSH, CDR2 LQKENI. The V end was cut by 0 bases, the J end by 6 bases, with 12 bases between. The CDR3, as DNA: TGTGCCAGCTCACCACCGGTCGGTGCTGGTCAGCCCCAGCATTTT. It yields the protein CASSPPVGAGQPQHF.

V is TRBV11-2 and J is TRBJ1-3, with 7 bases aligning to TRBD1. The ends lost 5 bases at V and 2 bases at J; junction bases unmatched: 9. CDR1 SGHAT and CDR2 FQNNGV come from the germline V gene. CDR3 length: 16 residues. CDR3 in amino acids: CASSPQGGKAGNTIYF. In DNA form, the CDR3 reads TGTGCCAGCAGCCCCCAGGGGGGGAAGGCTGGAAACACCATATATTTT.

To note about this clone: The sample contains more than one DNA sequence encoding this CDR3. The CDR3 loop is CASSVGTSGTDTQYF. The CDR3 DNA is TGTGCCAGCAGCGTCGGGACTAGCGGAACAGATACGCAGTATTTT. The J gene is TRBJ2-3, the V gene TRBV9; 11 nucleotides line up with TRBD2. V lost 2 bases and J lost 3; bases outside the gene matches: 2. The CDR3 consists of 15 residues. Germline lookup yields CDR1 SGDLS and CDR2 YYNGEE.